Below, 9 T cell receptor beta chains from the same sample are listed, as sequenced in a study of blood T cell repertoires in COVID-19. Some clones are missing from TCRdb's copy, which holds only in-frame ones; the method was immunoSEQ multiplex PCR. The profile shows 150,000 to 200,000 clones, about 92% of them singletons. The sample comprised peripheral blood. Every receptor here comes from a woman in her sixties or seventies with COVID-19, enrolled during active disease.

This chain uses TRBV21-1 with TRBJ1-2; whether TRBD1, the table's D call, matches the DNA was not checked. TRBV21-1 is a listed pseudogene. There are 18 residues in the CDR3. The CDR3 DNA reads as TGTGCCAGCAGCAAAGGGTTCAAGGAGACAGGCTACCGTTATGGCTACACCTTC. Protein sequence: CASSKGFKETGYRYGYTF.

The rearrangement links TRBV5-1 to TRBJ2-7; TRBD2 matches 12 bases. The trim removed 3 bases at V and 2 bases at J, leaving 6 bases unmatched. This CDR3 has 16 amino acids. Germline values: CDR1 SGHRS, CDR2 YFSETQ. The CDR3 reads CASSSMTSGRTYEQYF. DNA of the CDR3: TGCGCCAGCAGCTCAATGACTAGCGGGAGAACCTACGAGCAGTACTTC.

V usage is TRBV9 and J usage is TRBJ1-1; D may be TRBD1 (5 bases). Germline V gene sequence: CDR1 SGDLS, CDR2 YYNGEE. Trimming took 5 bases from V and 0 from J, leaving 14 bases between them. The CDR3 contains 15 residues. The CDR3 here is CASSLAGGVNTEAFF. In nucleotides, the CDR3 is TGTGCCAGCAGTTTGGCTGGGGGGGTGAACACTGAAGCTTTCTTT.

The chain carries TRBV11-2 and TRBJ1-1; the match to TRBD1 covers 10 bases. Trimming at V came to 6 bases and at J to 4 bases, leaving 8 bases not matched to a gene. The germline CDR1 and CDR2 sequences are SGHAT and FQNNGV. This CDR3 is built from 15 residues. This CDR3 is CASREDRGRITEAFF. For the CDR3, the DNA is TGTGCCAGCAGGGAAGACAGGGGGCGAATCACTGAAGCTTTCTTT.

V is TRBV5-1 and J is TRBJ1-4; D is unclear. The CDR3 covers 14 residues. The V and J ends lost 4 bases and 0 bases respectively, with 7 bases between them. CDR1 SGHRS and CDR2 YFSETQ come from the germline V gene. The CDR3 reads CASSREATNEKLFF. The CDR3 DNA reads as TGCGCCAGCAGCAGGGAGGCAACTAATGAAAAACTGTTTTTT.

This chain connects TRBV12-3 or TRBV12-4 to TRBJ2-7; tentatively, D is TRBD1 (6 bases). Trimming left V 4 bases short and J 4 bases short, with 8 bases between. The CDR3 is 12 amino acids. The CDR3 loop reads CASSSQGYEQYF. As DNA, the CDR3 is TGTGCCAGCAGTTCACAGGGTTACGAGCAGTACTTC.

This sequence joins TRBV6-6 and TRBJ2-7; 8 positions agree with TRBD2. Per the germline V gene, CDR1 is MNHNY and CDR2 is SVGAGI (reference sequence). This CDR3 contains 14 residues. The junction had 1 base not matched to a gene; V was cut back by 2 bases and J by 1 base. The CDR3 nucleotides are TGTGCCAGCAGTTACAGCGGGGGATCCTACGAGCAGTACTTC. Translated: CASSYSGGSYEQYF.

The chain recombines TRBV12-3 or TRBV12-4 with TRBJ2-7; D call uncertain. The CDR3 runs 13 residues. V was pared by 1 base and J by 3 bases, with 7 bases between. The CDR3 DNA follows: TGTGCCAGCAGTTTAGTGACAAACTACGAGCAGTACTTC. Its translation: CASSLVTNYEQYF.

This chain uses TRBV15 with TRBJ1-5, with D perhaps TRBD1 (5 bases). The CDR3 has 16 amino acids. V lost 0 bases to trimming and J lost 7 bases, with 16 bases between them. Germline V gene sequence: CDR1 LNHNV, CDR2 YYDKDF (reference sequence). In DNA, the CDR3 is TGTGCCACCAGCAGAGAAAGGGGAGGAGCAGGCCAGCCCCAGCATTTT. It specifies CATSRERGGAGQPQHF. Together with reference TRBV15 and TRBJ1-5, the CDR3 gives the full variable domain: DAMVIQNPRYQVTQFGKPVTLSCSQTLNHNVMYWYQQKSSQAPKLLFHYYDKDFNNEADTPDNFQSRRPNTSFCFLDIRSPGLGDTAMYLCATSRERGGAGQPQHFGDGTRLSIL.